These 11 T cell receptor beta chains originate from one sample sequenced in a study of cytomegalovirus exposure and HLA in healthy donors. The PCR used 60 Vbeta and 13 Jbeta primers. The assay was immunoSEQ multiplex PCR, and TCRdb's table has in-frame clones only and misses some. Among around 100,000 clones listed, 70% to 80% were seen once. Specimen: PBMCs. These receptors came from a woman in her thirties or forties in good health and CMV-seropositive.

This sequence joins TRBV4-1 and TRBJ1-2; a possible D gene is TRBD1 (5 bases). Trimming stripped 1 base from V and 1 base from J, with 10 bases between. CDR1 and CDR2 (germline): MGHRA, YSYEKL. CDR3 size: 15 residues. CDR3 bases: TGCGCCAGCAGCCAAGCCGGGGGAGGTAACTATGGCTACACCTTC. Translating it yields CASSQAGGGNYGYTF.

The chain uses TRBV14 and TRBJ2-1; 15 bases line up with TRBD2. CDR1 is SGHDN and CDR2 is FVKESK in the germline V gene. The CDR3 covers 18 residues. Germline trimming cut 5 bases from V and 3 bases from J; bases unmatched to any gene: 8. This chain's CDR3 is CASSYGLAGGRFYNEQFF. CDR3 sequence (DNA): TGTGCCAGCAGCTACGGACTAGCGGGAGGGCGGTTCTACAATGAGCAGTTCTTC.

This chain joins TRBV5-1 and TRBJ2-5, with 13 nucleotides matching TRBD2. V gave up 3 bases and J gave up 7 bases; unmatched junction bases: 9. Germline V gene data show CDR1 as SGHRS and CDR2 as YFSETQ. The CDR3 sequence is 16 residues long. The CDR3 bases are TGCGCCAGCAGCTCAGGGACTAGCGGGAATCGGCCGACCCAGTACTTC. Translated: CASSSGTSGNRPTQYF.

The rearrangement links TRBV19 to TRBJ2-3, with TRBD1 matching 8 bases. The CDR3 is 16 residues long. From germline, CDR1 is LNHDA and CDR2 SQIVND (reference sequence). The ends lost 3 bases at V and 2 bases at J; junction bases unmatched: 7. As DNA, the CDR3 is TGTGCCAGTAGTATTCTAGGACAGGGTCTCACAGATACGCAGTATTTT. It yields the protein CASSILGQGLTDTQYF.

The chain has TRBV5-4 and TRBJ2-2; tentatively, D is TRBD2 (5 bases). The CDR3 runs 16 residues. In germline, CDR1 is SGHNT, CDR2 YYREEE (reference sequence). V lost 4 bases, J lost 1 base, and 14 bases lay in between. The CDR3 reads CASSTLSGQNTGELFF. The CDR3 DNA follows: TGTGCCAGCAGCACCCTGAGCGGTCAGAACACCGGGGAGCTGTTTTTT.

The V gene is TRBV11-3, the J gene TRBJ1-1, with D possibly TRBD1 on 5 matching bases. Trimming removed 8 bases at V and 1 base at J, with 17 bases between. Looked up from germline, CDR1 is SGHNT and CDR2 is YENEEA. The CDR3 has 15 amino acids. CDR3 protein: CASGVHLDRNTEAFF. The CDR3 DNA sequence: TGTGCCAGCGGGGTACATCTAGACAGGAACACTGAAGCTTTCTTT.

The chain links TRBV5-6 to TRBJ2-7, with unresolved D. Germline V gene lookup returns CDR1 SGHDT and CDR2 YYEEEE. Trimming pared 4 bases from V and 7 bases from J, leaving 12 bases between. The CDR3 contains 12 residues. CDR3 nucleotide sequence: TGTGCCAGCAGCCCTCCGTCGCGGGAGCAGTACTTC. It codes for CASSPPSREQYF.

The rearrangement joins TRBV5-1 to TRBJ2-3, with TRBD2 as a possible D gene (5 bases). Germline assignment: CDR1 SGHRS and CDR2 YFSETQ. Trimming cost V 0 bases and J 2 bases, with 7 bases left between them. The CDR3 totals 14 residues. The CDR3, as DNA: TGCGCCAGCAGCTTGGAAGCGGCCACAGATACGCAGTATTTT. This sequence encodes CASSLEAATDTQYF. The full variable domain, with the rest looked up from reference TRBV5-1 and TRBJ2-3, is KAGVTQTPRYLIKTRGQQVTLSCSPISGHRSVSWYQQTPGQGLQFLFEYFSETQRNKGNFPGRFSGRQFSNSRSEMNVSTLELGDSALYLCASSLEAATDTQYFGPGTRLTVL.

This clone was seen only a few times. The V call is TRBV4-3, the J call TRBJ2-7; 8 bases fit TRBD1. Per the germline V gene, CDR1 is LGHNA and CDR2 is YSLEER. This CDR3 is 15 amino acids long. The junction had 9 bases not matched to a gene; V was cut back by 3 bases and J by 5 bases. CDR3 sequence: CASSQRQGAGDEQYF. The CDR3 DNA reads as TGCGCCAGCAGCCAGAGGCAGGGGGCTGGGGACGAGCAGTACTTC.

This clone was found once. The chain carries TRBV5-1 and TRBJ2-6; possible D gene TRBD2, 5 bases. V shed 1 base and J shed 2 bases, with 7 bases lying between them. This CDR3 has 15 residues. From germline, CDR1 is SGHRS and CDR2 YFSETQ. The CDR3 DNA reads TGCGCCAGCAGCTTGACGGGGACTGGGGCCAACGTCCTGACTTTC. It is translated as CASSLTGTGANVLTF.

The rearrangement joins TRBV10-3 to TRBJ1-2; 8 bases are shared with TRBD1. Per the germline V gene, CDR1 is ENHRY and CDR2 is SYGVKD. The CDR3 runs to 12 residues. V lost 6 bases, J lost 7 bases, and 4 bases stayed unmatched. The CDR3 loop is CAISQGAPGYTF. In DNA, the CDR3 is TGTGCCATCAGCCAGGGGGCCCCTGGCTACACCTTC.